A selection of T cell receptor beta chains follows, all from one sample in a study of OX40 agonist ivuxolimab in advanced cancers. TCRdb keeps only in-frame clones here, not all; method: immunoSEQ multiplex PCR. This repertoire shows roughly 80,000 clones, 93% found once; its top ten account for around 5.9%. The specimen was CD4+ or CD8+ T cells sorted from blood, collected in a trial of the OX40 agonist ivuxolimab. The origin of the receptors is an adult with an advanced solid tumor such as melanoma, head and neck, liver or kidney cancer. Each CDR3 is given without its conserved first and last residue. Clone size is stated in some rows and not others, as once, few, many or a class when expanded.

>-|TRBV7-8
ASSLVGSNSPLH
>-|TRBV9
ASSVVPGMTDTQY
>-|TRBV6-5
ASSSGANYGYT
>-|TRBV5-4
ASSLRGYNEQF
>-|TRBV19
ASSWDRGVNQPQH
>-|TRBV9
ASSPKGTSGSNEQF
>-|TRBV19
ASSSGTSGRETQY
>once|TRBV12-2
ASRSQFAVREGYEQF
>-|TRBV5-6
ASSLNDRGYGYT
>-|TRBV4-1
ASSQDWGLARTQY
>-|TRBV4-1
ASSQVEVGGSSQSEQF
>-|TRBV29-1
SVEVMDRGRPYGYT
>-|TRBV7-2
ASSFWDLGTGELF
>-|TRBV6-5
ASSLVNTEAF
>-|TRBV9
ASSARTSGYEQY
>-|TRBV7-2
ASSLTGGPSNEQF
>-|TRBV9
ASSVAMGTGELF
>-|TRBV9
ASSPGQGARYANEKLF
>once|TRBV5-6
ASSITANTEAF
>-|TRBV7-2
ASSLVNSGANVLT